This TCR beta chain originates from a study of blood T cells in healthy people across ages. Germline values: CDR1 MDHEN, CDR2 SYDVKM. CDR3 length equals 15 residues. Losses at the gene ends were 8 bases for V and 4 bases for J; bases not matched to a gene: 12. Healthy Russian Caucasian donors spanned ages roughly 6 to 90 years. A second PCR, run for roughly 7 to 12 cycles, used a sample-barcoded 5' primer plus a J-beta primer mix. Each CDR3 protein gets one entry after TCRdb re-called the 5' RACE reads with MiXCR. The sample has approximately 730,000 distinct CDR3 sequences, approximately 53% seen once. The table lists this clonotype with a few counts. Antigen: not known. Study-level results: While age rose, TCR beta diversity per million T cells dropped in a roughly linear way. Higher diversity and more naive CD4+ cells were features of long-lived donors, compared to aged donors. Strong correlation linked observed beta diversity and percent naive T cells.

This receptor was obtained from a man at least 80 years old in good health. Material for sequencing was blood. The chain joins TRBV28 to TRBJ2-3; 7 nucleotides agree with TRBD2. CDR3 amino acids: CASQTYGGSPDTQYF. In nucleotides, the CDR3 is TGTGCCAGCCAAACGTATGGCGGGAGTCCAGATACGCAGTATTTT.